This T cell receptor (beta chain) was obtained from a study of CXCR3-negative and CXCR3-positive naive CD8 T cells. Study-wide results and limits: Naive cells that were CXCR3-positive had more hydrophobic TRB CDR3s (compared with CXCR3-negative naive cells). CD5 surface expression was similar among naive subsets, and TCR strength was estimated by inference from TRB CDR3 properties.

UMI-labeled 5' RACE yielded the TRB cDNA libraries. From its re-call of the 5' RACE reads, TCRdb lists each CDR3 protein once, without DNA. The sample holds tens of thousands of distinct CDR3 sequences. Concerning this clonotype: Its antigen is currently unknown.

Looked up from germline, CDR1 is DFQATT and CDR2 is SNEGSKA (reference sequence). CDR3 length equals 16 residues. This sequence joins TRBV20-1 and TRBJ2-1; TCRdb calls TRBD2, which cannot be checked without DNA. Sequencing was performed on naive CXCR3+ CD8+ T cells from blood. Subset meaning: CD45RO-CCR7+CD27+CD95- naive CD8+ T cells expressing CXCR3 (TNR3+). This TCR came from a human donor in good health. Some clones in this sample may be carry-over from other donors' samples. The CDR3 protein is CSASTWLAGTYNEQFF.